This T cell receptor beta chain was sequenced during a study of shared clonotypes between healthy human individuals. Study-wide results and limits: Larger estimated richness was generally seen in naive subsets than in memory subsets.

The CDR3 is 17 amino acids. The V gene's germline CDR1 is SGHVS and CDR2 FNYEAQ. Deletions cut 4 bases from V and 5 bases from J, with 20 bases between. Positive CCR7 selection of CD45RO-negative cells yielded the naive CD8 cells, and terminally differentiated effector memory CD45RA+ cells were excluded. Donors were healthy HIV-negative adults without recent acute infections or vaccinations. 200 ng DNA, tens of thousands of T cell genomes, went into each sorted-subset replicate PCR. The table came from immunoSEQ multiplex PCR; TCRdb's copy has only in-frame clones and leaves some out. The data hold over 2,000,000 clones, with roughly 95% observed a single time. Details on this clone: Its antigen is not identified.

The chain has TRBV7-6 and TRBJ2-2; the D gene is possibly TRBD2 (6 bases). The sequencing input was naive CD8+ T cells from PBMCs. This clonotype was sampled from a man between 18 and 35 years old in good health. Some clones in this sample may be carry-over from other donors' samples. CDR3: CASSYVVGGTRTGELFF. The CDR3 DNA follows: TGTGCCAGCAGCTACGTAGTGGGGGGAACTAGGACCGGGGAGCTGTTTTTT.